This T cell receptor beta chain was sequenced in a study of T cell responses to AZD1222 COVID-19 vaccine. Trimming took off 5 bases at V and 8 bases at J, with 15 bases between the two ends. The germline V gene encodes CDR1 LGHDT and CDR2 YNNKEL (reference sequence). CDR3 size: 13 residues. The assay was immunoSEQ multiplex PCR, and TCRdb's table has in-frame clones only and misses some. This table holds 70,000 to 80,000 clones, around 80% found once. The rearrangement joins TRBV3-1 (or the pseudogene TRBV3-2) to TRBJ1-1, with D possibly TRBD1 on 6 matching bases. This receptor was identified in an adult who received the AZD1222 COVID-19 vaccine. The starting material was peripheral blood, obtained 28 days after the second AZD1222 dose. The CDR3 spells CASSLDLTGEAFF. The DNA for the CDR3 is TGTGCCAGCAGCTTAGACTTAACAGGGGAAGCTTTCTTT.